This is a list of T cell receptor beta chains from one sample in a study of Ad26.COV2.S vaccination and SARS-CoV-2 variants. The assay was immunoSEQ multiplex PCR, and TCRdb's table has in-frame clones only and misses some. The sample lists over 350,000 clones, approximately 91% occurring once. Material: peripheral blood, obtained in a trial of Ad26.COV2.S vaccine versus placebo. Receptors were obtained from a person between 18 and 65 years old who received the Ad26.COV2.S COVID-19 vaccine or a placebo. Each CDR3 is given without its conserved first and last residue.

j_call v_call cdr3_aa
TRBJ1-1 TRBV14 ASSPRFWDTEAF
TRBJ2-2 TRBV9 ASSVRGTNTGELF
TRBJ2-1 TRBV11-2 ASSLTRYEQF
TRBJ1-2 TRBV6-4 ATKGDTQGNYGYT
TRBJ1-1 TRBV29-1 VFCGQNTEAF
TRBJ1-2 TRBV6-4 ASSDLVGRGYT
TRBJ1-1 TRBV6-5 ASTFIGPNTEAF
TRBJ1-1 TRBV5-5 ASSLWTGGGLNTEAF
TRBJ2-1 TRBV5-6 ASSVARGAYYNEQF
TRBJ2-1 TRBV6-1 ASSEASGGANEQF
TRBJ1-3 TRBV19 ASSIVQGAGNTIY
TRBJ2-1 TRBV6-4 ARKDRPNNEQF
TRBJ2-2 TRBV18 ASSMTGNTGELF
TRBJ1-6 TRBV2 ASIPQGALGPPLH
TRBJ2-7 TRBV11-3 ASSRNSEGKPYEQY
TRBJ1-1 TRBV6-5 ASSYSETVGGAF
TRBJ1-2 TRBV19 ASSKTGDTYGYT
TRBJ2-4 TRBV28 ASSSQILAKNIQY
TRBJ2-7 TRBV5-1 ASSLGSGGVSEQY
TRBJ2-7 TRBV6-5 ASSRGGDEQY
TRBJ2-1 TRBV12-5 ASGRGRQGDNEQF
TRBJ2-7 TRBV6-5 ASSPRAERYEQY
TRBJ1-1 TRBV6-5 ASTSPRREAF
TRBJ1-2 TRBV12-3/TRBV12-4 ASSLGYYGYT
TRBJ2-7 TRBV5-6 ASSLLRSPKEQY
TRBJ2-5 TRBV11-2 ASSLDRETQY
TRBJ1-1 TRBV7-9 ASSLESGAKAF
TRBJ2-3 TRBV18 ASSLAGVITDTQY
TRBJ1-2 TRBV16 ASSQPLQGVGYT
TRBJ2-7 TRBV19 ASSTGTSSYEQY
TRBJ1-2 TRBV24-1 ATSDGQGSNYGYT
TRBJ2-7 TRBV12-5 ASGLGQSYEQY
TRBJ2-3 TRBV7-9 ASGPTGGYTQY
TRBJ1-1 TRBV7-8 ASSFAHRPDTEAF